Described below is a single T cell receptor beta chain sequence and its context. The assay was immunoSEQ multiplex PCR, and TCRdb's table has in-frame clones only and misses some. The data contain 11,000 to 15,000 clones, around three quarters of them singletons. The record originates from a study of neoadjuvant anti-PD-1 for oral cavity cancer. On the study more broadly: Patients without progression received a fourth nivolumab dose around day 43, then surgical resection on days 50-56.

The time point: after neoadjuvant nivolumab, at surgical resection. Patients had newly diagnosed, untreated stage II-IVA oral cavity squamous cell carcinoma. Cohort: HPV-negative, locally advanced oral cavity squamous cell carcinoma patients. Analysis of PBMCs was direct, with no culture step. Trimming left V 0 bases short and J 5 bases short, with 7 bases between. Per the germline V gene, CDR1 is MGHRA and CDR2 is YSYEKL. The CDR3 loop spans 14 amino acids. Sequenced material: PBMCs, taken after nivolumab (anti-PD-1) treatment. The chain has TRBV4-1 and TRBJ2-2; D gene ambiguous. This sequence originates from a person aged 40 to 85 with oral cavity squamous cell carcinoma. The CDR3 sequence: CASSQEQTTGELFF. DNA for the CDR3: TGCGCCAGCAGCCAAGAACAGACTACCGGGGAGCTGTTTTTT.